This T cell receptor (beta chain) was obtained from a study of blood T cell repertoires in COVID-19. TCRdb's copy holds only in-frame clones and misses some; the assay was immunoSEQ multiplex PCR. This repertoire shows approximately 340,000 clones, roughly 92% found once; its top ten account for about 0.83%. Unmatched junction bases numbered 10, after V lost 3 bases and J lost 2 bases. Per germline, CDR1 LGHDT and CDR2 YNNKEL (reference sequence). The CDR3 loop spans 18 amino acids. Participants in the exposed group had met a COVID-19 case in the 2 weeks before joining the study. This rearrangement joins TRBV3-1 (or the pseudogene TRBV3-2) to TRBJ2-2, with TRBD1 identical over 9 bases. Sequencing used PBMCs or T cells enriched from blood (not recorded which). The TCR comes from a woman aged 40 to 50 who had been exposed to COVID-19. The CDR3 is CASSQFPGQGGNTGELFF. CDR3 in DNA: TGTGCCAGCAGCCAGTTTCCGGGACAGGGAGGAAACACCGGGGAGCTGTTTTTT.